This T cell receptor (beta chain) was retrieved from a study of T cells after yellow fever vaccination. The wider study: Libraries from low-cell-number fractions were prepared with the SMART-Seq v4 Ultra Low Input RNA kit.

Study-wide results and limits: Compared with primary, the secondary response was weaker and peaked at day 5, not 15. Post-booster samples contained most primary-vaccination clones (approximately 95% CD4, about 90% CD8).

This clonotype occurred a few times. No antigen is known for it. CDR1 and CDR2 (germline): SGHTA, FQGNSA. Trimming at V came to 3 bases and at J to 6 bases, leaving 8 bases not matched to a gene. CDR3 length equals 17 residues. TCRdb called the 5' RACE reads again in MiXCR, with one record for every CDR3 protein. This table has 500,000 to 650,000 distinct CDR3 sequences, roughly 12% appearing once. J is TRBJ2-7 and V is TRBV7-2; TRBD2 aligns across 16 bases. The starting material was PBMCs, obtained on the day of the yellow fever booster vaccination. The TCR originated in a young man who received the YFV17D yellow fever vaccine. The CDR3 loop reads CASSFRGTSGRGGEQYF. CDR3 in DNA: TGTGCCAGCAGCTTTAGAGGGACTAGCGGGAGGGGGGGCGAGCAGTACTTC.